This T cell receptor (beta chain) was documented in a study of blood T cell repertoires in COVID-19. Background on the study: T cells, B-cell-depleted T cells, or PBMCs provided the cDNA or gDNA that served as material.

Original processing notes: Estimation of nucleated cell counts was performed using reference gene primer amplification. Repertoires were generated with immunoSEQ multiplex PCR, while TCRdb's copy carries only in-frame clones and drops some. The V and J calls and clone size come from that table; D and trimming were worked out from the DNA. The sample has about 260,000 clones; over 75% are singletons. Germline CDR1 reads SEHNR; CDR2 reads FQNEAQ (reference sequence). V was pared by 5 bases and J by 5 bases, with 5 bases of the junction left unmatched. This CDR3 spans 13 amino acids. The rearrangement joins TRBV7-9 to TRBJ2-5; 7 bases match TRBD1. This sequence was found in a human donor in a cohort sampled during active COVID-19. The sample consisted of peripheral blood. CDR3 protein: CASSVQGRETQYF. The DNA for the CDR3 is TGTGCCAGCAGCGTACAGGGGCGTGAGACCCAGTACTTC.